The clone carrying this T cell receptor beta chain appeared a few times. No antigen is known for it. The CDR3 runs to 13 residues. Trimming took off 6 bases at V and 5 bases at J, with 12 bases between the two ends. CDR1 MNHNS and CDR2 SASEGT come from the germline V gene. The data are from a study of T-cell reconstitution after alpha-beta-depleted transplantation in children. Study-wide points: It was newly produced T cells that mostly accounted for T-cell counts and diversity one year after transplant. Surviving recipient T cells and thymic progenitors underlay high day-60 TCRbeta diversity in some patients. Alpha-beta T cells present about two months after transplant were reported to originate from several hundred expanded graft clones.

Unique molecular identifiers featured in how the TCRbeta library was prepared. TCRdb re-called the PCR reads with MiXCR, one entry per CDR3 protein. This sample has fewer than 450,000 distinct CDR3 sequences; around 15% occur once, and the top ten carry roughly two fifths. This chain joins TRBV6-1 and TRBJ2-3, with D possibly matching TRBD1 (5 bases). The clonotype originates from a male patient aged 2 to 10 who had a stem cell transplant for acute lymphoblastic leukemia, so the T cells may come from the graft donor. Sample: PBMCs, mostly from graft donor cells, taken 360 days after TCRalphabeta/CD19-depleted stem cell transplant. CDR3 sequence: CASSVYRRDTQYF. DNA of the CDR3: TGTGCCAGCAGCGTCTACAGGAGAGATACGCAGTATTTT.